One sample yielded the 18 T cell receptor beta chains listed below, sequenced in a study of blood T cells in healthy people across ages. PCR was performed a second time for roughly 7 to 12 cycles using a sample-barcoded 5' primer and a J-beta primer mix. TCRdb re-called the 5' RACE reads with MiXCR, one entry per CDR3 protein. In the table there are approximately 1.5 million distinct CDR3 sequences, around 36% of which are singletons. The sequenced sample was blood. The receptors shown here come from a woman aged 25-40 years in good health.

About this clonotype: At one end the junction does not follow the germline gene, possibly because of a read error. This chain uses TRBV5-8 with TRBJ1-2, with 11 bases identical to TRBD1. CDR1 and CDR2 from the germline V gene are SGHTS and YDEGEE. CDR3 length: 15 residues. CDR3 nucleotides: TGTGCCAGCAGCATAGGACAGGGGGCCACTTATGGCCACACCTTC. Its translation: CASSIGQGATYGHTF.

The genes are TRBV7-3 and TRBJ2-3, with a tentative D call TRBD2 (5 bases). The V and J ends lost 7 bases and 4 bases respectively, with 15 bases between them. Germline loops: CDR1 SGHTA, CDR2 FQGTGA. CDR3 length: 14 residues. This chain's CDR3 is CASTRGSGADTQYF. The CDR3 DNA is TGTGCCAGCACCCGAGGGAGTGGCGCAGATACGCAGTATTTT.

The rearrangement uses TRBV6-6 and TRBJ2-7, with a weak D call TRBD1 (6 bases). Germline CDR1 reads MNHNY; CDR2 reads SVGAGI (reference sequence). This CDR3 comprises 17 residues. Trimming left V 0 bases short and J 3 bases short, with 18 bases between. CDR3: CASSYSNPAVTGYEQYF. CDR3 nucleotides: TGTGCCAGCAGTTACTCGAATCCCGCGGTGACAGGCTACGAGCAGTACTTC.

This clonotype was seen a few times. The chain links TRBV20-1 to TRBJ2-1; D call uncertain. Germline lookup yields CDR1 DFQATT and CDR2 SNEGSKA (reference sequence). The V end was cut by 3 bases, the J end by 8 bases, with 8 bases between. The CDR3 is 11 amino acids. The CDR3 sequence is CSASSVDEQFF. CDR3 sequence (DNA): TGCAGTGCTAGCTCTGTGGATGAGCAGTTCTTC.

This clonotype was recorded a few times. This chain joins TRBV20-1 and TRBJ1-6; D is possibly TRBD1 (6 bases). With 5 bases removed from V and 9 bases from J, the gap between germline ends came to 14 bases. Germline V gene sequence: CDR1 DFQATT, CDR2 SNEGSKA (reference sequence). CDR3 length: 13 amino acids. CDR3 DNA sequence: TGCAGTGCTGGAAGGGGGGTGGGTTCACCCCTCCACTTT. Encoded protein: CSAGRGVGSPLHF.

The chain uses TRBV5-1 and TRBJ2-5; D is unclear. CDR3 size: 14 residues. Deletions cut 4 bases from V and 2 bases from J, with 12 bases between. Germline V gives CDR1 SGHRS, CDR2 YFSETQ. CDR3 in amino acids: CASSPQRTQETQYF. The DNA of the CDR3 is TGCGCCAGCAGCCCACAGAGAACTCAAGAGACCCAGTACTTC.

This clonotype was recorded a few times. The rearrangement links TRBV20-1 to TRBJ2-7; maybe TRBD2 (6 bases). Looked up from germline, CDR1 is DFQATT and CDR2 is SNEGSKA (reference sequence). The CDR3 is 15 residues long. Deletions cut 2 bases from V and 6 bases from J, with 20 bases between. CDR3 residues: CSARFAGTGNTEQYF. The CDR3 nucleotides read TGCAGTGCTAGATTCGCCGGGACTGGCAATACCGAGCAGTACTTC.

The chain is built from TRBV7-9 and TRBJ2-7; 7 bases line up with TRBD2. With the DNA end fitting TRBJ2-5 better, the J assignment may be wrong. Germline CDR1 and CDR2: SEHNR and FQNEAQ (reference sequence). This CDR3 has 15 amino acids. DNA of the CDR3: TGTGCCAGCAGCCTGATGGCGGGAGTGGGGGAGACCCAGTACTTC. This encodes CASSLMAGVGETQYF.

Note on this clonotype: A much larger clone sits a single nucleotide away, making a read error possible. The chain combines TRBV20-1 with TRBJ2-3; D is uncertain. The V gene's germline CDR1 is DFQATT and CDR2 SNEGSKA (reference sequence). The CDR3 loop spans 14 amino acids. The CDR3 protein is CSAGDKIRTDTQYF. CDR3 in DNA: TGCAGTGCTGGAGATAAGATCCGCACAGATACGCAGTATTTT.

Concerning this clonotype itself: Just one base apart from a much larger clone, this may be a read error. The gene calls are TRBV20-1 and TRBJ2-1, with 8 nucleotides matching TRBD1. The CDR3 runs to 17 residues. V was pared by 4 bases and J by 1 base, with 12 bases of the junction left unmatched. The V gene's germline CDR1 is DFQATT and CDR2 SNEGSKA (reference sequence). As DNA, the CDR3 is TGCAGTGCTAAAACTGCCCAGGGGGCTTCATCCTACAATGAGCAGTTCTTC. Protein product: CSAKTAQGASSYNEQFF.

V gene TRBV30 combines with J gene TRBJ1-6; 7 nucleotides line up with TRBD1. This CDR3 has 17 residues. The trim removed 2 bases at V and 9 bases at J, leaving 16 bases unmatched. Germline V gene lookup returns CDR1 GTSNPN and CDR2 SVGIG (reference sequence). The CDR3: CAWSLSGQRFMSSPLHF. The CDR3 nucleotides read TGTGCCTGGAGTTTGTCGGGACAGCGGTTCATGAGTTCACCCCTCCACTTT.

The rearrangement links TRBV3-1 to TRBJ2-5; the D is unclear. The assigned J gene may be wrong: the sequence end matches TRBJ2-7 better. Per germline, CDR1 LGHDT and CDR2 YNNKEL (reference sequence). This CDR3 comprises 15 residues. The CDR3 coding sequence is TGTGCCAGCAGCCCCCCCGATTGGCCTCCTCGCGAGCAGTACTTC. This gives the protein CASSPPDWPPREQYF.

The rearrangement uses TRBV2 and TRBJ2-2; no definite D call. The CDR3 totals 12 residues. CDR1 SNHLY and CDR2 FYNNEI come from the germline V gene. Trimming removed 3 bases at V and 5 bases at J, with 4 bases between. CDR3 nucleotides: TGTGCCAGCAGTGATTGGACCGGGGAGCTGTTTTTT. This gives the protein CASSDWTGELFF.

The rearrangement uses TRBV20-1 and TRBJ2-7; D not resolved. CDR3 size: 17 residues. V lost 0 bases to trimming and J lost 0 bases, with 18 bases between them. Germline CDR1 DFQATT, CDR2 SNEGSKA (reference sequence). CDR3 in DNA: TGCAGTGCTAGAGATGAGGTGACTTCCCCGAGCTCCTACGAGCAGTACTTC. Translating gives CSARDEVTSPSSYEQYF.

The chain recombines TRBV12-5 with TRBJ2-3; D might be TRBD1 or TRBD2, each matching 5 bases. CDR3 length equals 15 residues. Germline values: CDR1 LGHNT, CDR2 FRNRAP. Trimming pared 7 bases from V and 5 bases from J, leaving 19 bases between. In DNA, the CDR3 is TGTGCTAGTGCCCCCCCGGGACGCATGGGAGATACGCAGTATTTT. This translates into CASAPPGRMGDTQYF. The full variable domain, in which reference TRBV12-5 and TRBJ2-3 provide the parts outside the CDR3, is DARVTQTPRHKVTEMGQEVTMRCQPILGHNTVFWYRQTMMQGLELLAYFRNRAPLDDSGMPKDRFSAEMPDATLATLKIQPSEPRDSAVYFCASAPPGRMGDTQYFGPGTRLTVL.

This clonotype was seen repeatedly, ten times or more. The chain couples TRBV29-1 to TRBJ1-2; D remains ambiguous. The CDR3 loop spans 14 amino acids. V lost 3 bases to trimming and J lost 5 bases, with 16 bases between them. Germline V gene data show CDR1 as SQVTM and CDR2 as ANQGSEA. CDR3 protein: CSVEFSGREYGYTF. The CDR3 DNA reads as TGCAGCGTTGAGTTTTCGGGCCGGGAATATGGCTACACCTTC. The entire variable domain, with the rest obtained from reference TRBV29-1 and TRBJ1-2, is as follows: SAVISQKPSRDICQRGTSLTIQCQVDSQVTMMFWYRQQPGQSLTLIATANQGSEATYESGFVIDKFPISRPNLTFSTLTVSNMSPEDSSIYLCSVEFSGREYGYTFGSGTRLTVV.

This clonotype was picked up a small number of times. The CDR3 sequence is CASSLFAGGLNTGELFF. The CDR3 DNA reads as TGTGCCAGCAGTTTATTCGCGGGGGGCCTGAACACCGGGGAGCTGTTTTTT. This rearrangement joins TRBV12-3 or TRBV12-4 to TRBJ2-2, with 8 positions matching TRBD2. V shed 2 bases and J 1 base; nucleotides not matched to a gene: 6. This CDR3 has 17 residues.

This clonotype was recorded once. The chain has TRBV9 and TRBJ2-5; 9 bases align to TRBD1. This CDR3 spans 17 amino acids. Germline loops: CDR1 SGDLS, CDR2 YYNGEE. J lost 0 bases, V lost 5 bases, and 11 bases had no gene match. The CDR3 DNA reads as TGTGCCAGCAGTCGCGGGACAGGGCTTGGGTACCAAGAGACCCAGTACTTC. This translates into CASSRGTGLGYQETQYF.